A single sample gave rise to the 22 T cell receptor beta chains below, sequenced in a study of T cells after yellow fever vaccination. Via MiXCR, TCRdb re-called the 5' RACE reads, giving one row per CDR3 protein. Here the sample spans 300,000 to 350,000 distinct CDR3 sequences, approximately 4.5% being singletons. The sequences come from PBMCs, collected 15 days after the yellow fever booster vaccination. The source is a man younger than 30 who received the YFV17D yellow fever vaccine.

This clonotype was counted between two and nine times. This chain uses TRBV20-1 with TRBJ2-5; 11 bases match TRBD2. The germline V gene has CDR1 DFQATT and CDR2 SNEGSKA (reference sequence). CDR3 length: 17 residues. J gave up 1 base and V 0 bases, and 7 bases lay outside the gene matches. The CDR3 is CSARDYLTSGGQETQYF. The CDR3 nucleotides read TGCAGTGCTAGAGATTATTTAACTAGCGGGGGCCAAGAGACCCAGTACTTC.

This clonotype came up a few times. The chain couples TRBV6-2 or TRBV6-3 to TRBJ2-7; TRBD2 matches 9 bases. The CDR3 has 16 amino acids. The germline CDR1 and CDR2 sequences are MNHEY and SVGEGT. After removal of 2 bases from V and 3 bases from J, the junction contained 8 bases not matched to a gene. The CDR3, as DNA: TGTGCCAGCAGTTACCGTGCAGCGGGGGGCTACTACGAGCAGTACTTC. Translation: CASSYRAAGGYYEQYF.

This clonotype appeared many times. The chain has TRBV11-2 and TRBJ2-1, with a tentative D call TRBD2 (6 bases). V was pared by 4 bases and J by 3 bases, with 10 bases between. The germline V gene encodes CDR1 SGHAT and CDR2 FQNNGV. This CDR3 has 14 amino acids. The DNA of the CDR3 is TGTGCCAGCAGCTCCTGGCGGGACTACAATGAGCAGTTCTTC. Protein sequence: CASSSWRDYNEQFF.

The table lists this clonotype with a few counts. The rearrangement uses TRBV7-2 and TRBJ2-7; D call uncertain. V lost 5 bases, J lost 3 bases, and 14 bases lay in between. The length of the CDR3 is 14 residues. Germline assignment: CDR1 SGHTA and CDR2 FQGNSA. The DNA of the CDR3 is TGTGCCAGCAGCGTCGCAGGACGGTACTACGAGCAGTACTTC. It encodes CASSVAGRYYEQYF.

This clonotype was seen at least ten times. The V and J genes are TRBV12-3 or TRBV12-4 and TRBJ2-5, with 9 bases lining up with TRBD1. V gave up 6 bases and J gave up 3 bases; unmatched junction bases: 8. The CDR3 totals 15 residues. The CDR3 here is CASSPRQGVEETQYF. The CDR3 bases are TGTGCCAGCAGCCCCCGACAGGGGGTGGAAGAGACCCAGTACTTC.

This clonotype was detected a few times. This rearrangement joins TRBV2 to TRBJ2-6; no clear D. CDR1 SNHLY and CDR2 FYNNEI come from the germline V gene. This CDR3 has 14 residues. Trimming removed 10 bases from V and 0 bases from J, with 10 bases in between. The CDR3 spells CATWHSSGANVLTF. The CDR3 nucleotides read TGTGCCACTTGGCACAGCTCTGGGGCCAACGTCCTGACTTTC.

This clonotype was counted at least ten times. This chain links TRBV5-5 with TRBJ2-4, with D possibly being TRBD1 (6 bases). The CDR3 loop spans 13 amino acids. V lost 0 bases and J lost 8, with 9 bases in between. CDR1 and CDR2 (germline): SGHKS, YYEKEE (reference sequence). CDR3 residues: CASSLAGADIQYF. DNA for the CDR3: TGTGCCAGCAGCTTGGCAGGGGCAGACATTCAGTACTTC.

There are many counts of this clonotype. This chain uses TRBV20-1 with TRBJ1-1; perhaps TRBD1 as D (6 bases). This CDR3 has 14 amino acids. Germline V gene sequence: CDR1 DFQATT, CDR2 SNEGSKA (reference sequence). Trimming pared 6 bases from V and 5 bases from J, leaving 19 bases between. The CDR3 coding sequence is TGCAGTGCCTCCTCGACGGGGGGCGGAACTGAAGCTTTCTTT. Its protein product is CSASSTGGGTEAFF.

V is TRBV25-1 and J is TRBJ1-1; no reliable D call. Trimming removed 2 bases from V and 4 bases from J, with 8 bases in between. In germline, CDR1 is MGHDK, CDR2 SYGVNS. CDR3 size: 13 residues. This CDR3 reads CASSELVATEAFF. CDR3 nucleotides: TGTGCCAGCAGTGAACTTGTGGCCACTGAAGCTTTCTTT. Together with reference TRBV25-1 and TRBJ1-1, the CDR3 gives the full variable domain: EADIYQTPRYLVIGTGKKITLECSQTMGHDKMYWYQQDPGMELHLIHYSYGVNSTEKGDLSSESTVSRIRTEHFPLTLESARPSHTSQYLCASSELVATEAFFGQGTRLTVV.

This clonotype was counted a few times. The chain has TRBV4-3 and TRBJ1-2, with 9 bases that match TRBD1. Germline-derived CDR1 and CDR2 are LGHNA and YSLEER. V shed 3 bases, J shed 3 bases, and the junction held 5 bases outside the gene matches. The CDR3 loop spans 15 amino acids. In DNA, the CDR3 is TGCGCCAGCAGCCAGGCCTGGGACAGGGACTATGGCTACACCTTC. Protein: CASSQAWDRDYGYTF.

This clonotype was counted a few times. The CDR3 DNA follows: TGTGCCAGCAGTTTATCACAGGGGGTGTTGAGCAATCAGCCCCAGCATTTT. Its translation: CASSLSQGVLSNQPQHF. The rearrangement links TRBV27 to TRBJ1-5; 8 nucleotides agree with TRBD1. Trimming took 0 bases from V and 1 from J; bases not matched to a gene: 5. This CDR3 spans 17 amino acids. The germline V gene encodes CDR1 MNHEY and CDR2 SMNVEV (reference sequence).

The sample holds many counts of this clonotype. J is TRBJ1-4 and V is TRBV28; D uncertain. The V and J ends lost 5 bases and 5 bases respectively, with 6 bases between them. Germline V gives CDR1 MDHEN, CDR2 SYDVKM. The CDR3 loop spans 12 amino acids. CDR3 nucleotide sequence: TGTGCCAGCAGTGTCCAAAATGAAAAACTGTTTTTT. It yields the protein CASSVQNEKLFF. Filled out from reference TRBV28 and TRBJ1-4, the complete variable domain reads DVKVTQSSRYLVKRTGEKVFLECVQDMDHENMFWYRQDPGLGLRLIYFSYDVKMKEKGDIPEGYSVSREKKERFSLILESASTNQTSMYLCASSVQNEKLFFGSGTQLSVL.

This clonotype was detected ten times or more. The chain employs TRBV19 and TRBJ1-2; possible D gene TRBD1, 6 bases. The V and J ends lost 7 bases and 4 bases respectively, with 13 bases between them. CDR1 and CDR2 (germline): LNHDA, SQIVND (reference sequence). The CDR3 extends over 13 amino acids. This chain's CDR3 is CASTPGASYGYTF. DNA for the CDR3: TGTGCCAGTACACCAGGGGCAAGCTATGGCTACACCTTC.

There are a few counts of this clonotype. This sequence joins TRBV29-1 and TRBJ2-5, with 12 bases identical to TRBD1. The length of the CDR3 is 14 residues. Trimming took 3 bases from V and 5 from J; bases not matched to a gene: 4. CDR1 and CDR2 (germline): SQVTM, ANQGSEA. CDR3 region: CSVEGQGARETQYF. The CDR3 region has the DNA TGCAGCGTTGAGGGACAGGGGGCGCGGGAGACCCAGTACTTC.

V gene TRBV4-3 combines with J gene TRBJ1-1; D call uncertain. CDR1 is LGHNA, CDR2 YSLEER, per germline. The CDR3 totals 13 residues. Trimming removed 8 bases from V and 6 bases from J, with 16 bases in between. CDR3 protein: CASSLGVGAEAFF. As DNA, the CDR3 is TGCGCCAGCTCGTTGGGTGTCGGCGCTGAAGCTTTCTTT.

This rearrangement joins TRBV14 to TRBJ2-5, with 9 bases lining up with TRBD2. From germline, CDR1 is SGHDN and CDR2 FVKESK. The V gene end was trimmed by 3 bases and the J gene end by 5 bases; junction bases not matched to a gene: 7. There are 15 residues in the CDR3. CDR3 nucleotides: TGTGCCAGCAGCCATAAGCGGGGGGCCTGGGAGACCCAGTACTTC. It is translated as CASSHKRGAWETQYF.

In its sample, this clonotype was seen a few times. The V gene is TRBV5-6, the J gene TRBJ2-5; no clear D. The CDR3 sequence is 14 residues long. Trimming removed 0 bases at V and 1 base at J, with 7 bases between. Germline V lookup: CDR1 SGHDT, CDR2 YYEEEE. CDR3: CASSLVGRQETQYF. In nucleotides, the CDR3 is TGTGCCAGCAGCTTGGTGGGCCGCCAAGAGACCCAGTACTTC.

Ten or more counts support this clonotype. Its ends do not fully match the called genes, so a read error is possible. J is TRBJ2-2 and V is TRBV11-2, with 9 bases aligning to TRBD2. Germline loops: CDR1 SGHAT, CDR2 FQNNGV. The CDR3 extends over 15 amino acids. CDR3 in amino acids: CASSSGLAKTGELFF. CDR3 nucleotide sequence: TGTGCCAGCAGCTCCGGACTAGCGAAAACCGGGGAGCTGTTTTTT.

This clonotype was found many times. This chain joins TRBV20-1 and TRBJ2-1, with 8 bases matching TRBD2. J lost 6 bases, V lost 2 bases, and 9 bases had no gene match. The germline V gene encodes CDR1 DFQATT and CDR2 SNEGSKA (reference sequence). The CDR3 covers 15 residues. Here the CDR3 DNA reads TGCAGTGCTAGACCTGGCGGGGGGCCCTTCAATGAGCAGTTCTTC. Residues: CSARPGGGPFNEQFF.

V usage is TRBV12-3 or TRBV12-4 and J usage is TRBJ1-1; tentative D call: TRBD1 (5 bases). The V end lost 5 bases, the J end lost 2 bases, and 18 bases lay between the germline ends. This CDR3 has 16 amino acids. The CDR3 DNA reads TGTGCCAGCAGTCCCCGGGACGGGGGGAGAAACACTGAAGCTTTCTTT. This gives the protein CASSPRDGGRNTEAFF.

This clonotype has at least ten counts. J is TRBJ1-1 and V is TRBV6-2 or TRBV6-3; TRBD1 agrees at 9 bases. Germline V gene sequence: CDR1 MNHEY, CDR2 SVGEGT. Unmatched junction bases numbered 8, after V lost 2 bases and J lost 4 bases. The CDR3 length is 16 residues. The CDR3 spells CASSYRRTGDATEAFF. CDR3 bases: TGTGCCAGCAGTTACCGTCGGACAGGGGACGCCACTGAAGCTTTCTTT.

This clonotype was picked up a small number of times. This chain connects TRBV20-1 to TRBJ2-5; D is possibly TRBD1 or TRBD2 (6 bases each). Looked up from germline, CDR1 is DFQATT and CDR2 is SNEGSKA (reference sequence). Trimming cost V 6 bases and J 2 bases, with 10 bases left between them. The CDR3 contains 12 residues. The CDR3 region has the DNA TGCAGTGCCACGGGGGCACAAGAGACCCAGTACTTC. Amino acids: CSATGAQETQYF.